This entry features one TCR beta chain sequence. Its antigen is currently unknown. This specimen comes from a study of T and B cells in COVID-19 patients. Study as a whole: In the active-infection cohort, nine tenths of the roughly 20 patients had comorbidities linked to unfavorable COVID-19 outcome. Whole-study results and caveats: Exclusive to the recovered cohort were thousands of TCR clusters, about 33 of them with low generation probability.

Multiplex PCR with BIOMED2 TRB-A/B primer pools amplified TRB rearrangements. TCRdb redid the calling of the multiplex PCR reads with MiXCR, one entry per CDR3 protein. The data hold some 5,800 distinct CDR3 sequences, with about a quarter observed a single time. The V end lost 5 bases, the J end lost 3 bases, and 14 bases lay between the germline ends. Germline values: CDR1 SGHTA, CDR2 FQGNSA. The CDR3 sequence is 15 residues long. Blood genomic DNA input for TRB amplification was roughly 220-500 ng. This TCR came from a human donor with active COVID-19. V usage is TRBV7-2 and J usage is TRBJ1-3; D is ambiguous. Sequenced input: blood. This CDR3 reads CASSRTLAVGNTIYF. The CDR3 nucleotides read TGTGCCAGCAGCCGTACTCTGGCCGTTGGAAACACCATATATTTT.